This T cell receptor (beta chain) is from a study of CD39 and CD103 CD8 tumor-infiltrating T cells (dated by TCRdb to the late 2010s). Regarding the study in general: The repertoire comparisons shown came from four patients: one with an HPV-positive HNSCC, one with an HPV-negative HNSCC, one with ovarian cancer and one with melanoma. TCRbeta CDR3 deep sequencing compared repertoires of CD8 TIL subsets defined by CD103 and CD39 with peripheral memory CD8 T cells. On the study overall, not on this receptor specifically: Clonotypes from DP TILs were seldom detected in blood or uninvolved lymph node, while clonotypes from DN TILs overlapped to a large extent with peripheral memory CD8 repertoires. DP CD8 TILs appeared more oligoclonal than DN and SP CD8 TILs and blood memory CD8 T cells, with top 30 clonotypes covering about 50-86%.

For each subset, between roughly 10,000 and 100,000 sorted cells were used for genomic DNA extraction with the DNeasy Blood and Tissue Kit. The TCRbeta V-J or V-D-J regions were sequenced and mapped through the immunoSEQ service, and coverage above 10x per sample was achieved. From the authors' description of their analysis: Only productive rearrangements exported from the immunoSEQ Analyzer platform were analyzed, with clonality assessed on the 500 most abundant clones. To quantify how much repertoires overlapped between populations, both the Morisita-Horn similarity index and the Jaccard index were used. Morisita-Horn similarity between CD8 T-cell subset TCR repertoires was measured in about 6 cancer patients. TCRdb provides this immuneACCESS table in a form limited to in-frame rearrangements. Some clones are lacking; in checked studies, under half of them reflect an unresolved V gene, and why the rest are absent is not known. Clone size and the V and J calls come from that table; the DNA yielded D and trimming. In all, the sample holds thousands of clones, and about three fifths of those were seen once. The ten largest clonotypes hold around three fifths of the sample.

In its sample, this clone was seen a few times. Its cognate antigen has yet to be identified. It has no much larger one-base neighbor in the sample; base qualities were not kept. The V and J ends are trimmed by 2 bases and 5 bases, leaving 10 bases between them. Counted from cysteine to phenylalanine, this CDR3 has 13 amino acids. Only the CDR3 DNA is retained, 39 bases long and in frame from the first base. Reading the germline V gene (reference sequence) gives CDR1 MNHEY and CDR2 SMNVEV. At the time samples were collected, the patients were not on therapy, although their prior treatments varied from chemotherapy, radiotherapy, surgery and immunotherapy to none at all. After thawing, cells went through T lymphocyte enrichment using a negative-selection kit, with EpCAM beads added for tumor-infiltrating lymphocytes. Memory CD8 T cells were sorted as CD8+CD4-CD45RA- cells regardless of CCR7 expression. Peripheral blood mononuclear cells were obtained using a Ficoll-Paque PLUS gradient and were cryopreserved prior to analysis. Populations were sorted on a FACSAria II to more than 97% purity, and the cell pellets were frozen for TCR sequencing without being cultured.

The V gene is TRBV27 and the J gene is TRBJ2-7; the D gene is unclear. This sequence originates from a human donor with head and neck squamous cell carcinoma. The material sequenced was CD8+ T cells sorted from blood. According to the study, the label for this sample's cell subset or site signals: total memory CD8 T cells (CD45RA-CCR7+/-) from blood or uninvolved lymph node. The nucleotides are TGTGCCAGCAGTTTAGGTTCGGTGAACGAGCAGTACTTC. The resulting protein is CASSLGSVNEQYF.